Following are 19 T cell receptor beta chains from one sample sequenced in a study of Graves' ophthalmopathy and Graves' hyperthyroidism. RNA transcripts were the source from which TCR beta CDR3 regions were amplified. Amplification began with first-round RT-PCR using HTBI primers, then second-round multiplex PCR was performed. One entry per CDR3 protein, called by TCRdb with MiXCR from the multiplex PCR reads. The sample shows approximately 210,000 distinct CDR3 sequences, roughly 27% of them seen only once. The sequenced material came from peripheral blood. These TCRs come from a man in his forties or fifties with Graves' ophthalmopathy.

V and J are TRBV13 and TRBJ2-7, with D perhaps TRBD2 (7 bases). In germline, CDR1 is PRHDT, CDR2 FYEKMQ (reference sequence). V was cut by 3 bases and J by 7 bases, with 19 bases left in between. The CDR3 contains 15 residues. The CDR3 reads CASSFTTGRVGEQYF. Here the CDR3 DNA reads TGTGCCAGCAGCTTCACAACAGGGAGGGTTGGAGAGCAGTACTTC. Supplemented by reference TRBV13 and TRBJ2-7, the full variable domain reads AAGVIQSPRHLIKEKRETATLKCYPIPRHDTVYWYQQGPGQDPQFLISFYEKMQSDKGSIPDRFSAQQFSDYHSELNMSSLELGDSALYFCASSFTTGRVGEQYFGPGTRLTVT.

This chain links TRBV11-2 with TRBJ1-1, with D perhaps TRBD1 (5 bases). The V gene lost 0 bases and the J gene lost 4 bases, with 21 bases spanning the gap. CDR3 size: 18 residues. Germline values: CDR1 SGHAT, CDR2 FQNNGV. The CDR3 nucleotides are TGTGCCAGCAGCTTAGAGATCCTTCGCGTTGGGGGGGGCACTGAAGCTTTCTTT. The encoded protein is CASSLEILRVGGGTEAFF.

This clonotype occurred a few times. This chain uses TRBV6-2 or TRBV6-3 with TRBJ1-5; D perhaps matches TRBD1 (6 bases). This CDR3 is built from 15 residues. CDR1 MNHEY and CDR2 SVGEGT come from the germline V gene. V lost 6 bases, J lost 0 bases, and 12 bases lay in between. The CDR3 nucleotides are TGTGCCAGCAGAAGGGGGAAATATAGCAATCAGCCCCAGCATTTT. Its protein is CASRRGKYSNQPQHF.

The sample holds many counts of this clonotype. As DNA, the CDR3 is TGTGCCAGCAGTCAGCCTCCGAACGGGGAGCTGTTTTTT. Translated, it gives CASSQPPNGELFF. The chain couples TRBV6-2 or TRBV6-3 to TRBJ2-2, with no clear D. Germline CDR1 and CDR2: MNHEY and SVGEGT. CDR3 size: 13 residues. V lost 5 bases and J lost 7, with 11 bases in between.

This clonotype was recorded at least ten times. CDR3 region: CASSLVAGGEANTGELFF. As DNA, the CDR3 is TGTGCCAGCAGTTTGGTAGCGGGAGGCGAAGCGAACACCGGGGAGCTGTTTTTT. V gene TRBV12-3 or TRBV12-4 combines with J gene TRBJ2-2; 10 bases match TRBD2. The V and J ends lost 3 bases and 0 bases, in that order; junction bases with no gene match: 7. The CDR3 spans 18 residues.

This clonotype was observed at least ten times. Here the CDR3 reads CASSQVDRGPYEQYF. In DNA, the CDR3 is TGTGCCAGCAGCCAAGTGGACAGGGGGCCGTATGAGCAGTACTTC. The J gene is TRBJ2-7, the V gene TRBV3-1; 11 bases match TRBD1. Losses at the gene ends were 1 base for V and 7 bases for J; bases not matched to a gene: 6. Per germline, CDR1 LGHDT and CDR2 YNNKEL (reference sequence). The CDR3 is 15 amino acids.

In its sample, this clonotype was seen many times. CDR3 in DNA: TGTGCCAGCAGTGAATCCTACGGACCCTACGAGCAGTACTTC. Its translation is CASSESYGPYEQYF. This rearrangement joins TRBV25-1 to TRBJ2-7, with D unclear. Germline CDR1 and CDR2: MGHDK and SYGVNS. V lost 1 base, J lost 2 bases, and 9 bases lay in between. This CDR3 contains 14 residues.

The chain combines TRBV28 with TRBJ1-5; D unresolved. Per the germline V gene, CDR1 is MDHEN and CDR2 is SYDVKM. The V end was cut by 3 bases, the J end by 2 bases, with 11 bases between. The CDR3 spans 15 residues. CDR3 residues: CASSLAGRGNQPQHF. CDR3 coding DNA: TGTGCCAGCAGTTTGGCAGGTAGGGGCAATCAGCCCCAGCATTTT.

The table lists this clonotype with many counts. V is TRBV7-8 and J is TRBJ2-2, with no clear D. There are 15 residues in the CDR3. Germline values: CDR1 SGHVS, CDR2 FQNEAQ. The V end lost 5 bases, the J end lost 0 bases, and 10 bases lay between the germline ends. Here the CDR3 reads CASSPTDSNTGELFF. Written as DNA, the CDR3 is TGTGCCAGCAGCCCCACAGACTCGAACACCGGGGAGCTGTTTTTT.

In this sample, this clonotype turned up many times. The V call is TRBV20-1, the J call TRBJ2-5, with D tentatively TRBD2 (6 bases). The CDR3 has 15 amino acids. The V gene's germline CDR1 is DFQATT and CDR2 SNEGSKA (reference sequence). Trimming stripped 5 bases from V and 4 bases from J, with 20 bases between. CDR3 in DNA: TGCAGTGCTGCCACCGGGGGTAGACTAGTAGAGACCCAGTACTTC. Translated, it gives CSAATGGRLVETQYF.

This clonotype was picked up many times. The J gene is TRBJ2-4, the V gene TRBV11-2; D possibly corresponds to TRBD1 (5 bases). Germline V CDR1 and CDR2: SGHAT, FQNNGV. V was cut by 5 bases and J by 12 bases, with 29 bases left in between. The CDR3 is made up of 17 amino acids. The CDR3 spells CASSPRTGPRLGPAQYF. As DNA, the CDR3 is TGTGCCAGCAGCCCTCGAACAGGCCCTAGGCTGGGTCCGGCTCAGTACTTC.

Ten or more counts support this clonotype. The V and J genes are TRBV27 and TRBJ2-7; 13 bases are a match to TRBD2. V lost 3 bases and J lost 6; bases outside the gene matches: 5. The V gene's germline CDR1 is MNHEY and CDR2 SMNVEV (reference sequence). The CDR3 runs to 15 residues. CDR3 residues: CASSLTGLAGSEQYF. The CDR3 DNA follows: TGTGCCAGCAGTTTGACGGGACTAGCGGGGAGCGAGCAGTACTTC.

Here the CDR3 reads CASSESWGLADQETQYF. As DNA, the CDR3 is TGTGCCAGCAGTGAATCATGGGGACTAGCGGATCAAGAGACCCAGTACTTC. The rearrangement links TRBV25-1 to TRBJ2-5; 11 bases are shared with TRBD2. The V segment lost 1 base and the J segment 2 bases; nucleotides outside the gene matches: 6. The CDR3 extends over 17 amino acids. Germline CDR1 is MGHDK and CDR2 is SYGVNS. The full variable domain, rest sourced from reference TRBV25-1 and TRBJ2-5, is EADIYQTPRYLVIGTGKKITLECSQTMGHDKMYWYQQDPGMELHLIHYSYGVNSTEKGDLSSESTVSRIRTEHFPLTLESARPSHTSQYLCASSESWGLADQETQYFGPGTRLLVL.

The chain recombines TRBV6-5 with TRBJ1-1, with no clear D. CDR3 length: 16 residues. The germline V gene has CDR1 MNHEY and CDR2 SVGAGI. Trimming pared 3 bases from V and 0 bases from J, leaving 14 bases between. CDR3 sequence reads: CASSYLSSTMNTEAFF. The CDR3 DNA is TGTGCCAGCAGTTATCTGTCATCAACCATGAACACTGAAGCTTTCTTT.

This clonotype was seen repeatedly, ten times or more. V usage is TRBV29-1 and J usage is TRBJ1-2; a weak D match, TRBD1 (5 bases). V lost 0 bases to trimming and J lost 7 bases, with 9 bases between them. The CDR3 consists of 12 residues. From germline, CDR1 is SQVTM and CDR2 ANQGSEA. The CDR3 is CSVEDQRGGYTF. CDR3 nucleotides: TGCAGCGTTGAAGATCAAAGGGGTGGCTACACCTTC.

This clonotype was found many times. The chain recombines TRBV20-1 with TRBJ2-7; 8 nucleotides match TRBD2. The CDR3 covers 17 residues. Germline V CDR1 and CDR2: DFQATT, SNEGSKA (reference sequence). Trimming took 0 bases from V and 4 from J; bases not matched to a gene: 14. The CDR3 bases are TGCAGTGCTAGAGATGGGGATAGCGGGACCTATCGGTACGAGCAGTACTTC. Translation: CSARDGDSGTYRYEQYF.

This clonotype appeared many times. The chain is built from TRBV12-3 or TRBV12-4 and TRBJ1-3; D gene ambiguous. Trimming shortened V by 5 bases and J by 0 bases, and 5 bases separated the two germline ends. CDR3 size: 13 residues. CDR3 sequence (DNA): TGTGCCAGCAGTGTCTCCTCTGGAAACACCATATATTTT. The encoded protein is CASSVSSGNTIYF.

This clonotype was recorded at least ten times. The CDR3 DNA reads TGTGCCAGCAGCCGAAACGGGGCCAAAAACATTCAGTACTTC. Protein: CASSRNGAKNIQYF. V and J are TRBV28 and TRBJ2-4; no definite D call. Germline loops: CDR1 MDHEN, CDR2 SYDVKM. V was cut by 6 bases and J by 1 base, with 10 bases left in between. The CDR3 length is 14 residues.

This clonotype was observed a handful of times. This chain uses TRBV7-2 with TRBJ2-5; the match to TRBD2 covers 11 bases. CDR1 and CDR2 from the germline V gene are SGHTA and FQGNSA. This CDR3 contains 15 residues. Trimming removed 3 bases from V and 4 bases from J; junction bases left unmatched: 4. CDR3: CASSFPTSGTETQYF. CDR3 DNA: TGTGCCAGCAGCTTCCCGACTAGCGGGACAGAGACCCAGTACTTC. Using reference TRBV7-2 and TRBJ2-5 for the parts outside the CDR3, the full variable domain is GAGVSQSPSNKVTEKGKDVELRCDPISGHTALYWYRQSLGQGLEFLIYFQGNSAPDKSGLPSDRFSAERTGGSVSTLTIQRTQQEDSAVYLCASSFPTSGTETQYFGPGTRLLVL.